The 12 T cell receptor beta chains listed next were all sequenced from one sample in a study of tumor-infiltrating lymphocytes in primary liver carcinoma. From unsorted bulk tissue weighing about 20-32 mg, DNA and RNA were co-extracted. Production of TCR beta cDNA used approximately 0.55 ug total RNA together with a constant-region primer. Modified slightly, ARM-PCR produced TCR beta libraries over three nested multiplex PCR rounds. Rounds one and two of PCR, each of 10 cycles, were primed with TRBV1-TRBV30 forward primers and a C-beta reverse primer. In TCRdb, the multiplex PCR reads were re-called with MiXCR into one record per CDR3 protein. This table has more than 100,000 distinct CDR3 sequences, around 70% appearing once. The specimen was tumor-adjacent normal liver tissue. These TCRs come from a woman aged 60 to 75 with primary liver carcinoma and hepatitis B virus infection.

This clonotype was found many times. A junction boundary mismatches the germline segment, possibly from a read error. The V gene is TRBV7-9, the J gene TRBJ2-3, with 8 bases lining up with TRBD2. The CDR3 is 14 amino acids. Germline V gene lookup returns CDR1 SEHNR and CDR2 FQNEAQ (reference sequence). The DNA of the CDR3 is TGTGCCAGCCGCTTCGCGGGAGGTGAAGATACGCAGTATTTT. As protein: CASRFAGGEDTQYF.

In regard to this clonotype: With a much larger clone just one base away, this may be a read error. This chain connects TRBV5-8 to TRBJ2-7, with 7 bases fitting TRBD2. Losses at the gene ends were 4 bases for V and 3 bases for J; bases not matched to a gene: 10. Germline V lookup: CDR1 SGHTS, CDR2 YDEGEE. The CDR3 has 15 residues. The CDR3 DNA follows: TGTGCCAGCAGCCTTTGGGTAGCGGGTAACTACGAGCAGTACTTC. Translation: CASSLWVAGNYEQYF.

In regard to this clonotype: A read error may account for a junction end that differs from germline. The chain is built from TRBV5-1 and TRBJ2-1; D unclear. Germline V gene lookup returns CDR1 SGHRS and CDR2 YFSETQ. This CDR3 spans 14 amino acids. CDR3 DNA sequence: TGCGCCAGCAGCTTAGGCGGCCCCTACAATGAGCAATTCTTC. Its translation is CASSLGGPYNEQFF.

The sample holds many counts of this clonotype. The rearrangement uses TRBV28 and TRBJ2-7, with 7 positions matching TRBD2. The CDR3 has 17 amino acids. CDR1 MDHEN and CDR2 SYDVKM come from the germline V gene. The J segment lost 4 bases and the V segment lost 2 bases, leaving 14 bases of the junction unmatched. CDR3: CASSLRVMGGSTYEQYF. CDR3 in DNA: TGTGCCAGCAGTTTACGGGTGATGGGCGGGAGTACATACGAGCAGTACTTC. Full variable domain (rest looked up from reference TRBV28 and TRBJ2-7): DVKVTQSSRYLVKRTGEKVFLECVQDMDHENMFWYRQDPGLGLRLIYFSYDVKMKEKGDIPEGYSVSREKKERFSLILESASTNQTSMYLCASSLRVMGGSTYEQYFGPGTRLTVT.

The chain recombines TRBV19 with TRBJ2-3; 13 bases are a match to TRBD2. This CDR3 contains 16 residues. The germline V gene encodes CDR1 LNHDA and CDR2 SQIVND (reference sequence). Trimming removed 5 bases from V and 6 bases from J; junction bases left unmatched: 8. The CDR3 DNA is TGTGCCAGTAGTCAAGGACTAGCGGGAGCATGGGATACGCAGTATTTT. Translated: CASSQGLAGAWDTQYF.

Comments on this clonotype: The junction departs from germline at one end; a sequencing error may be responsible. The chain joins TRBV29-1 to TRBJ2-3; 7 bases are a match to TRBD1. This CDR3 region has 13 residues. Germline V gene data show CDR1 as SQVTM and CDR2 as ANQGSEA. The CDR3 bases are TGTAGAGTTGGCCAGGGGGTCTCAGATACGCAGTATTTT. Its translation: CRVGQGVSDTQYF.

J is TRBJ2-7 and V is TRBV7-9; D unresolved. The CDR3 is 13 amino acids. Trimming cost V 0 bases and J 6 bases, with 9 bases left between them. Germline V CDR1 and CDR2: SEHNR, FQNEAQ (reference sequence). As DNA, the CDR3 is TGTGCCAGCAGCTTAGCGCACGGGTGCGAGCAGTACTTC. Amino acids: CASSLAHGCEQYF.

J is TRBJ1-1 and V is TRBV30; D call uncertain. Trimming shortened V by 1 base and J by 7 bases, and 13 bases separated the two germline ends. The CDR3 is 13 amino acids. Per the germline V gene, CDR1 is GTSNPN and CDR2 is SVGIG (reference sequence). CDR3 region: CAWSDEDAIEAFF. DNA of the CDR3: TGTGCCTGGAGTGATGAAGACGCCATTGAAGCTTTCTTT.

This clonotype was recorded many times. The chain has TRBV28 and TRBJ1-1; tentatively, D is TRBD1 (5 bases). Germline lookup yields CDR1 MDHEN and CDR2 SYDVKM. The CDR3 extends over 13 amino acids. Trimming removed 6 bases at V and 4 bases at J, with 12 bases between. CDR3 nucleotides: TGTGCCAGCAGCCAAGGTGGGGGCACTGAAGCTTTCTTT. It codes for CASSQGGGTEAFF.

The V and J genes are TRBV21-1 and TRBJ2-2; whether TRBD2, the table's D call, matches the DNA was not checked. TRBV21-1 is a pseudogene segment. This CDR3 region has 17 residues. CDR3 DNA: TGTGCCAGCAGCAAAGGAAGGGGGGCTAGTGGGACCGGGGAGCTGTTTTTT. It yields the protein CASSKGRGASGTGELFF.

A note on this clonotype: The junction does not match germline at one end; this may be a read error. The chain joins TRBV6-5 to TRBJ2-6; perhaps D is TRBD1 or TRBD2 (6 bases each). The germline V gene encodes CDR1 MNHEY and CDR2 SVGAGI. There are 16 residues in the CDR3. CDR3: CPSTRVGGTGANVLTF. CDR3 in DNA: TGTCCCAGCACCCGCGTCGGGGGCACTGGGGCCAACGTCCTGACTTTC.

Worth noting for this clonotype: One base away lies a much larger clone, so this may be a sequencing read error. This chain connects TRBV28 to TRBJ2-7; D remains unclear. This CDR3 spans 15 amino acids. The germline V and J ends were trimmed by 5 bases and 0 bases, with 14 bases remaining between them. Per germline, CDR1 MDHEN and CDR2 SYDVKM. As DNA, the CDR3 is TGTGCCAGCAGTGTCTCCCCCCCTAGCTCCTACGAGCAGTACTTC. As protein: CASSVSPPSSYEQYF.